This TCR beta chain was captured by sequencing in a study of blood T cell repertoires in COVID-19. Whole-study context: The study drew acute and convalescent COVID-19 samples from the United States, Italy and Spain. Nucleic acid was either cDNA or gDNA, and it came from T cells, B-cell-depleted T cells, or PBMCs.

Trimming shortened V by 3 bases and J by 10 bases, and 10 bases separated the two germline ends. This CDR3 has 13 amino acids. Per germline, CDR1 MGHDK and CDR2 SYGVNS. In the study's own analysis: Amplification of reference gene primers provided the estimated nucleated cell counts. Measured with immunoSEQ multiplex PCR; TCRdb has only the in-frame clones, and not every one. The V and J calls and clone size were taken over from that table, and D and trimming were inferred from the DNA. The sample has 130,000 or so clones, approximately 81% seen once. The TCR comes from a woman aged 55-69 years with active or convalescent COVID-19. What was sequenced was peripheral blood. The chain employs TRBV25-1 and TRBJ1-6; TRBD1 is a possible D gene (6 bases). CDR3 loop: CASSEPGESPLHF. In nucleotides, the CDR3 is TGTGCCAGCAGTGAGCCAGGGGAATCACCCCTCCACTTT.